The 8 T cell receptor beta chains below were found in one sample sequenced in a study of T-cell reconstitution after alpha-beta-depleted transplantation in children. A library of TCRbeta sequences, prepared with unique molecular identifiers, was generated. Using its own MiXCR run on the PCR reads, TCRdb lists one record per CDR3 protein. The table lists 500,000 to 650,000 distinct CDR3 sequences, roughly 13% of them singletons. Material: PBMCs, mostly from graft donor cells, obtained 360 days after TCRalphabeta/CD19-depleted stem cell transplant. Source of these receptors: a male patient between 10 and 17 years old who had a stem cell transplant for acute myeloid leukemia, so the T cells may come from the graft donor.

Only a few counts were recorded for this clonotype. CDR3 in DNA: TGCAGTCGACCCCAGGTAGCGGGGAACACAGATACGCAGTATTTT. Protein product: CSRPQVAGNTDTQYF. The gene calls are TRBV20-1 and TRBJ2-3; TRBD2 aligns across 8 bases. CDR3 length: 15 amino acids. Trimming removed 8 bases from V and 2 bases from J; junction bases left unmatched: 12. From germline, CDR1 is DFQATT and CDR2 SNEGSKA (reference sequence).

The chain uses TRBV12-3 or TRBV12-4 and TRBJ1-4, with D unresolved. Trimming removed 8 bases at V and 7 bases at J, with 11 bases between. This CDR3 is 12 amino acids long. CDR3 region: CASRSTTEKLFF. CDR3 DNA sequence: TGTGCCAGCCGGTCGACAACTGAAAAACTGTTTTTT.

This clonotype was observed a few times. The rearrangement uses TRBV11-2 and TRBJ2-1; perhaps D is TRBD1 or TRBD2 (5 bases each). Germline loops: CDR1 SGHAT, CDR2 FQNNGV. V lost 2 bases to trimming and J lost 7 bases, with 9 bases between them. The CDR3 has 13 amino acids. CDR3 amino acids: CASSLLGENEQFF. CDR3 nucleotide sequence: TGTGCCAGCAGCTTATTGGGGGAGAATGAGCAGTTCTTC. Variable domain in full (rest from reference TRBV11-2 and TRBJ2-1): EAGVAQSPRYKIIEKRQSVAFWCNPISGHATLYWYQQILGQGPKLLIQFQNNGVVDDSQLPKDRFSAERLKGVDSTLKIQPAKLEDSAVYLCASSLLGENEQFFGPGTRLTVL.

This clonotype has a single count. A single base separates this from a much larger clone, so it may be a read error. The rearrangement links TRBV28 to TRBJ2-7, with 7 bases aligning to TRBD2. There are 15 residues in the CDR3. CDR1 is MDHEN, CDR2 SYDVKM, per germline. The ends lost 7 bases at V and 0 bases at J; junction bases unmatched: 9. For the CDR3, the DNA is TGTGCCAGCACTTGGGGAGGGCAGTGCTCCTACGAGCAGTACTTC. Encoded protein: CASTWGGQCSYEQYF. The variable domain in full, with the rest retrieved from reference TRBV28 and TRBJ2-7, is DVKVTQSSRYLVKRTGEKVFLECVQDMDHENMFWYRQDPGLGLRLIYFSYDVKMKEKGDIPEGYSVSREKKERFSLILESASTNQTSMYLCASTWGGQCSYEQYFGPGTRLTVT.

This chain links TRBV29-1 with TRBJ1-6; 8 nucleotides line up with TRBD1. The junction had 1 base not matched to a gene; V was cut back by 2 bases and J by 13 bases. The length of the CDR3 is 11 residues. Germline V gene sequence: CDR1 SQVTM, CDR2 ANQGSEA. The CDR3 region is CSVETGGPLHF. Written as DNA, the CDR3 is TGCAGCGTTGAAACAGGGGGTCCCCTCCACTTT.

Only a few counts were recorded for this clonotype. The chain carries TRBV7-2 and TRBJ2-7, with a tentative D call TRBD2 (5 bases). Germline CDR1 SGHTA, CDR2 FQGNSA. CDR3 length: 15 residues. V shed 1 base and J shed 0 bases, with 10 bases lying between them. CDR3 loop: CASSLERRRSYEQYF. The CDR3 DNA follows: TGTGCCAGCAGCTTAGAGCGGCGACGCTCCTACGAGCAGTACTTC.

This clonotype has a handful of counts. V is TRBV20-1 and J is TRBJ2-5, with a tentative D call TRBD2 (6 bases). The germline CDR1 and CDR2 sequences are DFQATT and SNEGSKA (reference sequence). The CDR3 runs 17 residues. Trimming left V 6 bases short and J 1 base short, with 24 bases between. CDR3: CSAAFPAAGSLQETQYF. In DNA form, the CDR3 reads TGCAGTGCCGCTTTTCCCGCCGCGGGGTCCCTCCAAGAGACCCAGTACTTC.

In nucleotides, the CDR3 is TGTGCCAGCAGCCTGCCGGAGGACCTCCCAGATACGCAGTATTTT. It encodes CASSLPEDLPDTQYF. The chain uses TRBV11-3 and TRBJ2-3; TRBD2 is a possible D gene (5 bases). Trimming removed 5 bases at V and 4 bases at J, with 16 bases between. The CDR3 loop spans 15 amino acids. The germline V gene encodes CDR1 SGHNT and CDR2 YENEEA.